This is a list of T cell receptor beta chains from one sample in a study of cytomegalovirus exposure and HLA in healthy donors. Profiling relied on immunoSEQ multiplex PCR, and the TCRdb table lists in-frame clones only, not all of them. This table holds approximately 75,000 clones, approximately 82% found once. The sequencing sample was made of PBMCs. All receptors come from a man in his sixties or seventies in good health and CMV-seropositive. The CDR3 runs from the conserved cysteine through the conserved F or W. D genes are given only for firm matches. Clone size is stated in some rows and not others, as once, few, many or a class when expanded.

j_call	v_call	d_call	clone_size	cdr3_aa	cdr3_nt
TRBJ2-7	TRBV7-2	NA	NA	CASSFFMGRTYEQYF	TGTGCCAGCAGCTTTTTTATGGGGCGGACCTACGAGCAGTACTTC
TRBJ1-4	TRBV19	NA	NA	CASNDAGFEKLFF	TGTGCCAGTAACGATGCAGGCTTCGAAAAACTGTTTTTT
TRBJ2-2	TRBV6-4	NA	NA	CASSLEPSSTGELFF	TGTGCCAGCAGCTTAGAGCCCTCGAGCACCGGGGAGCTGTTTTTT
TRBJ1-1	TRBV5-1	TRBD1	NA	CASSTTGGDTEAFF	TGCGCCAGCAGCACGACAGGGGGCGACACTGAAGCTTTCTTT
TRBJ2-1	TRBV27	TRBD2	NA	CASSPGLAGGKQFF	TGTGCCAGCAGTCCGGGACTAGCGGGGGGGAAGCAGTTCTTC
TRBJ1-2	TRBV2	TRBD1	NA	CASRPGQEERSYTF	TGTGCCAGCAGACCGGGACAGGAGGAAAGGAGCTACACCTTC
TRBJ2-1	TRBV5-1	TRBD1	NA	CASSLDRGVKNEQFF	TGCGCCAGCAGCTTGGACAGGGGGGTCAAGAATGAGCAGTTCTTC
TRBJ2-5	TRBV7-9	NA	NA	CASSLGSKETQYF	TGTGCCAGCAGCTTAGGGAGTAAAGAGACCCAGTACTTC
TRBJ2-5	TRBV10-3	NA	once	CAISALVQETQYF	TGTGCCATCAGTGCACTAGTTCAAGAGACCCAGTACTTC
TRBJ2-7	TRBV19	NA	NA	CASSPGGQIYEQYF	TGTGCCAGTAGTCCCGGGGGACAGATTTACGAGCAGTACTTC
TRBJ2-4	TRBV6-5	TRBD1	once	CASSYADRGKNIQYF	TGTGCCAGCAGTTACGCCGACAGGGGTAAAAACATTCAGTACTTC
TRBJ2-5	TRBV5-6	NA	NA	CASSLAQKAVQETQYF	TGTGCCAGCAGCTTGGCCCAAAAAGCGGTCCAAGAGACCCAGTACTTC
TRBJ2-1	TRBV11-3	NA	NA	CASSGLNNEQFF	TGTGCCAGCAGCGGACTAAACAATGAGCAGTTCTTC
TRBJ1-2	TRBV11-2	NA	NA	CASSPEGGRGYGYTF	TGTGCCAGCAGCCCCGAAGGGGGAAGAGGGTATGGCTACACCTTC
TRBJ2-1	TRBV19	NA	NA	CAAGTSYSYNEQFF	TGTGCCGCAGGAACTAGTTACTCCTACAATGAGCAGTTCTTC
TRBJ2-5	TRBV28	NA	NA	CASSPSDSQETQYF	TGTGCCAGCAGCCCGAGCGACAGCCAAGAGACCCAGTACTTC
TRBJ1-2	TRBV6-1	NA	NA	CASRSGGSLDYGYTF	TGTGCCAGCAGGTCCGGCGGTTCGCTGGATTATGGCTACACCTTC
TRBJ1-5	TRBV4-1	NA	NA	CASSSAGSNQPQHF	TGCGCCAGCAGCTCCGCCGGTAGCAATCAGCCCCAGCATTTT